This T cell receptor (beta chain) was sequenced for a study of blood T cell repertoires in COVID-19 (dated by TCRdb to between 2020 and 2021). Notes on the research overall: Samples covering the acute and convalescent phases of COVID-19 were provided by collaborators in the United States, Italy and Spain. The material from the prospective study consisted of cDNA or gDNA derived from T cells, B-cell-depleted T cells, or PBMCs. Subjects who had been exposed to COVID-19, were actively infected with it, or had recovered from it provided the deeply sampled blood TCRbeta repertoires that made up the dataset. The repertoires were released in a freely available public database intended as a resource for research on the immune response to SARS-CoV-2. The samples were drawn from two sources: the first 160 participants of the ongoing ImmuneRACE study, and about 1,300 subjects contributed by 6 global collaborators. The sample metadata nearly always contained a de-identified subject ID, COVID-19 status, age in years and sex. Where HLA class I and class II types were available, the types were taken from metadata supplied by the sample provider, not from assay-based typing. The paper as a whole reports these results and caveats: The quantity of clinical and demographic metadata differed by source and by participant and was supplied without curation.

The immunoSEQ Assay, a bias-controlled multiplex PCR, was used to amplify TCRbeta CDR3 regions from genomic DNA. The authors' pipeline ran thus. The number of nucleated cells in each sample was estimated by amplification of reference gene primers within the assay. Sequence reads were collapsed and filtered to measure the absolute abundance of every unique TCRbeta CDR3 rearrangement. For each sample, productive Simpson clonality was calculated by taking the square root of Simpson's diversity index across productive rearrangements. This immuneACCESS table, as held by TCRdb, lists in-frame sequences with V and J called but not all clones. Of the missing ones, under half trace to an unresolved V gene in checked studies; the others have no known cause. That table is the source of V, J and clone size, and D and trimming were worked out from the DNA. Here the sample has 65,000 to 85,000 clones; approximately 87% occur a single time. Less than 5.5% of the sample is held by the ten biggest clonotypes.

V was cut back by 2 bases and J by 12 bases, leaving a gap of 11 bases between them. The CDR3 spans 11 residues, from the cysteine through the phenylalanine. The sequence is cut down to CDR3 DNA, 33 bases in frame from base 1. The germline V gene (reference sequence) gives CDR1 as SGHNT and CDR2 as YYREEE. Each collaborating institution followed its own protocols to collect whole blood in K2EDTA tubes. Collaborator samples were shipped for TCRbeta analysis as frozen whole blood, isolated PBMCs, or DNA extracted from either sample type. This clone was found a few times. The antigen it binds to is not known. No qualities accompany the bases; no much larger clone lies one base away.

The TCR was taken from a man aged 50 to 59 with active COVID-19. Sequencing input: peripheral blood. The rearrangement joined TRBV5-4 to TRBJ1-1; TRBD1 is a weak D gene call, 6 bases matching. In nucleotides, the sequence is TGTGCCAGCAGCTTCCAGGGGATGCCTTTCTTT. This codes for CASSFQGMPFF.